Listed below are T cell receptor beta chains from one sample, sequenced in a study of blood T cell repertoires in COVID-19. Libraries were prepared by immunoSEQ multiplex PCR; TCRdb keeps only in-frame clonotypes and omits some of them. This sample carries about 430,000 clones, 88% of them seen once, and the ten largest clones take less than 1.5%. Specimen: PBMCs or T cells enriched from blood (not recorded which). The receptor set was obtained from a woman between 18 and 29 years old who had been exposed to COVID-19. CDR3s include the opening cysteine and the closing phenylalanine or tryptophan. The D gene is left open where the match is weak. Clone sizes are given selectively: once, few, many, or a class where the clone is expanded.

j_call: TRBJ1-2; d_call: TRBD1; v_call: TRBV18; clone_size: few; cdr3_aa: CASSVNRGGGYTF; cdr3_nt: TGTGCCAGCTCAGTCAACAGGGGTGGTGGCTACACCTTC
j_call: TRBJ2-3; d_call: NA; v_call: TRBV10-2; clone_size: NA; cdr3_aa: CASRSQGSTDTQYF; cdr3_nt: TGCGCCAGCAGAAGTCAGGGAAGCACAGATACGCAGTATTTT
j_call: TRBJ1-1; d_call: NA; v_call: TRBV27; clone_size: NA; cdr3_aa: CASSKTGSADEAEAFF; cdr3_nt: TGTGCCAGCAGTAAAACAGGGTCCGCCGATGAGGCTGAAGCTTTCTTT
j_call: TRBJ2-7; d_call: NA; v_call: TRBV19; clone_size: NA; cdr3_aa: CASSRQGLNEQYF; cdr3_nt: TGTGCCAGTAGTCGCCAGGGCTTAAACGAGCAGTACTTC
j_call: TRBJ1-1; d_call: NA; v_call: TRBV7-8; clone_size: NA; cdr3_aa: CASSPRTANTEAFF; cdr3_nt: TGTGCCAGCAGCCCCCGGACAGCGAACACTGAAGCTTTCTTT
j_call: TRBJ1-5; d_call: TRBD1; v_call: TRBV6-2/TRBV6-3; clone_size: NA; cdr3_aa: CASSSTGGNQPQHF; cdr3_nt: TGTGCCAGCAGTTCTACAGGGGGCAATCAGCCCCAGCATTTT
j_call: TRBJ1-2; d_call: TRBD1; v_call: TRBV14; clone_size: NA; cdr3_aa: CASSQAVRQGASGYTF; cdr3_nt: TGTGCCAGCAGCCAAGCAGTGAGACAGGGGGCGAGTGGCTACACCTTC
j_call: TRBJ2-7; d_call: TRBD2; v_call: TRBV5-6; clone_size: few; cdr3_aa: CASSRLAGGYEQYF; cdr3_nt: TGTGCCAGCAGCCGACTAGCGGGTGGCTACGAGCAGTACTTC
j_call: TRBJ2-4; d_call: NA; v_call: TRBV7-2; clone_size: NA; cdr3_aa: CASSLAIRENIQYF; cdr3_nt: TGTGCCAGCAGCTTAGCGATCCGGGAAAACATTCAGTACTTC
j_call: TRBJ1-3; d_call: TRBD1; v_call: TRBV28; clone_size: NA; cdr3_aa: CASSSSGTGFGNTIYF; cdr3_nt: TGTGCCAGCAGTTCCTCCGGGACAGGGTTCGGAAACACCATATATTTT
j_call: TRBJ1-5; d_call: TRBD1; v_call: TRBV19; clone_size: NA; cdr3_aa: CASRLGQPNQPQHF; cdr3_nt: TGTGCCAGTAGGCTGGGACAGCCGAATCAGCCCCAGCATTTT
j_call: TRBJ1-6; d_call: NA; v_call: TRBV30; clone_size: once; cdr3_aa: CAWTAGISPLHF; cdr3_nt: TGTGCCTGGACGGCAGGAATCTCGCCCCTCCACTTT
j_call: TRBJ1-6; d_call: TRBD1; v_call: TRBV2; clone_size: NA; cdr3_aa: CASSEQGENSPLHF; cdr3_nt: TGTGCCAGCAGTGAGCAGGGGGAAAATTCACCCCTCCACTTT
j_call: TRBJ2-5; d_call: TRBD1; v_call: TRBV24-1; clone_size: NA; cdr3_aa: CATSDLGQGSETQYF; cdr3_nt: TGTGCCACCAGTGATTTGGGACAGGGGTCGGAGACCCAGTACTTC
j_call: TRBJ2-7; d_call: NA; v_call: TRBV7-2; clone_size: NA; cdr3_aa: CASSFLREFNEQYF; cdr3_nt: TGTGCCAGCAGCTTTTTACGGGAGTTCAACGAGCAGTACTTC
j_call: TRBJ2-3; d_call: NA; v_call: TRBV28; clone_size: NA; cdr3_aa: CASRSGRPATQYF; cdr3_nt: TGTGCCAGCCGGAGTGGTCGGCCCGCTACGCAGTATTTT
j_call: TRBJ2-6; d_call: TRBD1; v_call: TRBV15; clone_size: NA; cdr3_aa: CATRRKETGAVSGANVLTF; cdr3_nt: TGTGCCACCAGAAGAAAGGAGACAGGGGCCGTCTCTGGGGCCAACGTCCTGACTTTC
j_call: TRBJ1-2; d_call: NA; v_call: TRBV9; clone_size: NA; cdr3_aa: CASSPSNYGYTF; cdr3_nt: TGTGCCAGCAGCCCCAGTAACTATGGCTACACCTTC
j_call: TRBJ1-4; d_call: TRBD1; v_call: TRBV29-1; clone_size: NA; cdr3_aa: CSVELRDRGKLFF; cdr3_nt: TGCAGCGTTGAACTACGTGACAGGGGAAAACTGTTTTTT
j_call: TRBJ2-1; d_call: TRBD1; v_call: TRBV19; clone_size: few; cdr3_aa: CASTGGRSYNEQFF; cdr3_nt: TGTGCCAGTACAGGGGGCCGCTCCTACAATGAGCAGTTCTTC
j_call: TRBJ2-7; d_call: NA; v_call: TRBV4-1; clone_size: once; cdr3_aa: CASSQGLDRLYEQYF; cdr3_nt: TGCGCCAGCAGCCAAGGATTAGACAGACTCTACGAGCAGTACTTC
j_call: TRBJ2-7; d_call: NA; v_call: TRBV27; clone_size: NA; cdr3_aa: CASRQGTIYEQYF; cdr3_nt: TGTGCCAGCAGACAGGGTACCATCTACGAGCAGTACTTC